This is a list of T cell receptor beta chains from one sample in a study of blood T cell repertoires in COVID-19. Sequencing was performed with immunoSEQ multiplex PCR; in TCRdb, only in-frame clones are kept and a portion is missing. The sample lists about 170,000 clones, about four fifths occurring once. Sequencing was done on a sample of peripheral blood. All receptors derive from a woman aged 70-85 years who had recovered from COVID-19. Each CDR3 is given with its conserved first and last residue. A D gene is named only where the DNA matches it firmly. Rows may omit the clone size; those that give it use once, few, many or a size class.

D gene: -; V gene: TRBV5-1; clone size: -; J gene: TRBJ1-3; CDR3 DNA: TGCGCCAGCAGCTTGACGCAGGGTGGCGGAAACACCATATATTTT; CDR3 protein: CASSLTQGGGNTIYF
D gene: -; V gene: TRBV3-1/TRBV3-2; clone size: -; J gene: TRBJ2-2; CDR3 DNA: TGTGCCAGCAGCCAAAGGGGCAGGGTAAGCGGGACCGGGGAGCTGTTTTTT; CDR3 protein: CASSQRGRVSGTGELFF
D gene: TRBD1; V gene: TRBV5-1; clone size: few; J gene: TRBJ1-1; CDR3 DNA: TGCGCCAGCAGCCCCGACAGGGGTGGCACTGAAGCTTTCTTT; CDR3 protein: CASSPDRGGTEAFF
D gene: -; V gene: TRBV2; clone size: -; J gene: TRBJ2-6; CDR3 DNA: TGTGCCAGCCGGGATTCTGGGGCCAACGTCCTGACTTTC; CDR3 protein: CASRDSGANVLTF
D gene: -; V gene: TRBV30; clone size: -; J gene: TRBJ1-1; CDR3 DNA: TGTGCCTCCACCCCGGGGGGAGGGGGCACTGAAGCTTTCTTT; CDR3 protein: CASTPGGGGTEAFF
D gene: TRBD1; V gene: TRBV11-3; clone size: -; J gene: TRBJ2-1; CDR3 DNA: TGTGCCAGCAGCTTAAGTGGGACAGGGTTGAATGAGCAGTTCTTC; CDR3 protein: CASSLSGTGLNEQFF
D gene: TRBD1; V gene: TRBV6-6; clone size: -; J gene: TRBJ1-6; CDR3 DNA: TGTGCCAGCGGCCTCGGACAGGGGGGCAATTCACCCCTCCACTTT; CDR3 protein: CASGLGQGGNSPLHF
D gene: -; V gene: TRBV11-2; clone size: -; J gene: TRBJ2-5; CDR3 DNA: TGTGCCAGCAGCTTAGAGGCAGGGGCTCTAGAGACCCAGTACTTC; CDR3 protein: CASSLEAGALETQYF
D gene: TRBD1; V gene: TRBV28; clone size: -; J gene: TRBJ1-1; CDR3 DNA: TGTGCCAGCAGCACCGGACAGGGGGATGAGGCTTTCTTT; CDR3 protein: CASSTGQGDEAFF
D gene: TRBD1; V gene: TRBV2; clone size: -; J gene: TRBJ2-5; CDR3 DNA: TGTGCCAGCAGGGGGTGGACAGGGCAGGAGACCCAGTACTTC; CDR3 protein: CASRGWTGQETQYF
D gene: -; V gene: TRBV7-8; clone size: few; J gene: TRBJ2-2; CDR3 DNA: TGTGCCAGCAGCCAAAGGTACGGAGAGAACACCGGGGAGCTGTTTTTT; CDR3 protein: CASSQRYGENTGELFF
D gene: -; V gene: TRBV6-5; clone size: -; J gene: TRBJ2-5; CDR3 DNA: TGTGCCACCCAGTCCCAAGAGACCCAGTACTTC; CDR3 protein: CATQSQETQYF
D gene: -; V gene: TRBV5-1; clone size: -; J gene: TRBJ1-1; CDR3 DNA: TGCGCCAGCAGCGGCAGTAGGTTAGGGGGAGGGACTGAAGCTTTCTTT; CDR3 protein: CASSGSRLGGGTEAFF
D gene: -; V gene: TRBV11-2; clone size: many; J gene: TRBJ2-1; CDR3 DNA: TGTGCCAGCAGCTCAGCTAGTGCTCAGTTCTTC; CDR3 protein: CASSSASAQFF
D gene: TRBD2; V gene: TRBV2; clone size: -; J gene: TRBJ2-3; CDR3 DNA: TGTGCCAGCAAGACTAGCGGGAGTAGCACAGATACGCAGTATTTT; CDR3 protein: CASKTSGSSTDTQYF
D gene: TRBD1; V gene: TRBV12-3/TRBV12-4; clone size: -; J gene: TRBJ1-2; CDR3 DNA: TGTGCCAGCAGGGCCAGGGGGGCAGATGGCTACACCTTC; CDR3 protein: CASRARGADGYTF
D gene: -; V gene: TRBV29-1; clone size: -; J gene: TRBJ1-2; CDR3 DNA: TGCAGCGTTCATCGGGGGGAAGGGTACTATGGCTACACCTTC; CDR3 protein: CSVHRGEGYYGYTF
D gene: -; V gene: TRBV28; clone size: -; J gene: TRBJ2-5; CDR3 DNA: TGTGCCAGCAGGGTCCAGGGCCAAGAGACCCAGTACTTC; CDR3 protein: CASRVQGQETQYF
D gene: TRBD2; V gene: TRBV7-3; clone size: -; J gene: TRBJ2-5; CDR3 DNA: TGTGCCAGCAGCCCACCCCTCGGACTAGCGGGAGTCATCCAGTACTTC; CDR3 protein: CASSPPLGLAGVIQYF
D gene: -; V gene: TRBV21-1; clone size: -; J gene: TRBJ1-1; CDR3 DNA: TGTGCCAGCAGCATTCGGGGGACAGGACTCAGCCAAGCTTTCTTT; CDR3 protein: CASSIRGTGLSQAFF
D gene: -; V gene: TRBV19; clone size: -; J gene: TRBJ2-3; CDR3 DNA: TGTGCCAGTGGGCTCCCAGCGGCAGATACGCAGTATTTT; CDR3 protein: CASGLPAADTQYF
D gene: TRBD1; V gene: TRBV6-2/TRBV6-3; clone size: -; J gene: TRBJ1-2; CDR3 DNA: TGTGCCAGCACCCCGTTACCCCTCGGACAGGGAGGCTACACCTTC; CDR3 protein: CASTPLPLGQGGYTF
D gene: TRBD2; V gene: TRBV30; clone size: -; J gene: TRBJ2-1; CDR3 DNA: TGTGCCTGGTCGGGAGGGTATCACAATGAGCAGTTCTTC; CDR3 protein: CAWSGGYHNEQFF
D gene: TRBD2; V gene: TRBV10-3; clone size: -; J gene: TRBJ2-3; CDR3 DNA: TGTGCCATCAGTGAGTCGGGCGGGGGACGGAGCACAGATACGCAGTATTTT; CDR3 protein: CAISESGGGRSTDTQYF
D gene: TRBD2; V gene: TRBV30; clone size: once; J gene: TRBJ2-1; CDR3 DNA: TGTGCCTGGAGACCGGGGGAGGGTATCGAGCAGTTCTTC; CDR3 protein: CAWRPGEGIEQFF
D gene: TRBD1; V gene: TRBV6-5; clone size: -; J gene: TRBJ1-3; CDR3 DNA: TGTGCCAGCACCAGGGGGTACTCTGGAAACACCATATATTTT; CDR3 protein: CASTRGYSGNTIYF
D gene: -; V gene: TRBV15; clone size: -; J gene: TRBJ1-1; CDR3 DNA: TGTGCCACCAGCACCCGGTCGCGGGCTCGCACTGAAGCTTTCTTT; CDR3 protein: CATSTRSRARTEAFF
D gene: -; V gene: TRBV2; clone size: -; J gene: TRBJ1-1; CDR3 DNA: TGTGCCAGCATGGTGAGGGTCGGCACTGAAGCTTTCTTT; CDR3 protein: CASMVRVGTEAFF
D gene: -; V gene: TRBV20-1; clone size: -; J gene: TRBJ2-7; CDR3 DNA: TGCAGTGCTCCCCGGGACTACGAGCAGTACTTC; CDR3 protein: CSAPRDYEQYF
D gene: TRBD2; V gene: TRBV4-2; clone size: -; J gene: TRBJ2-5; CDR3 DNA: TGTGCCAGCAGCCCGGGCCAGCGGGGGGGCAGCGGAGAGACCCAGTACTTC; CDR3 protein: CASSPGQRGGSGETQYF
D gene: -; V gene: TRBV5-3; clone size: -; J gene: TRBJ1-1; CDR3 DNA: TGTGCCAGAAGGACCGCCCGTTCGGGCACTGAAGCTTTCTTT; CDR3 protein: CARRTARSGTEAFF
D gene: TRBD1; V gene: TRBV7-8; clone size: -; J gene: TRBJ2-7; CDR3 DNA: TGTGCCAGCAGCCCAAGAACCCTAACAGGGGGCGAGCAGTACTTC; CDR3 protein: CASSPRTLTGGEQYF
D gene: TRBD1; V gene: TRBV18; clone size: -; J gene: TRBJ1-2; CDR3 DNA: TGTGCCAGCTCACCAGAACCCAGGGGGCTAGGGGGCTACACCTTC; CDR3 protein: CASSPEPRGLGGYTF
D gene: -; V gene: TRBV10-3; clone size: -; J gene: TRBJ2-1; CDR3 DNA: TGTGCCATCAGTGAGCAGCGGATCAATGAGCAGTTCTTC; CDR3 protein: CAISEQRINEQFF
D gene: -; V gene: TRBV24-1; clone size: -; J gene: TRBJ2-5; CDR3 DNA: TGTGCCACCAGTGACCCGCGGGCATCTCAAGAGACCCAGTACTTC; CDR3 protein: CATSDPRASQETQYF
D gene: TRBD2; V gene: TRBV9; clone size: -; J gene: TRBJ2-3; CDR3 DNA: TGTGCCAGCAGCGTAGGACTAGCCTCGGATACGCAGTATTTT; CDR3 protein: CASSVGLASDTQYF
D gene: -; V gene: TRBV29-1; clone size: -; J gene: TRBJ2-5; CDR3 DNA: TGCAGCGTTGGGGGGGGCTCCCAAGAGACCCAGTACTTC; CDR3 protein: CSVGGGSQETQYF
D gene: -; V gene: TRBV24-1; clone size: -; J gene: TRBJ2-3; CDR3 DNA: TGTGCCACCAGGGACTGGGATACGCAGTATTTT; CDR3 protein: CATRDWDTQYF
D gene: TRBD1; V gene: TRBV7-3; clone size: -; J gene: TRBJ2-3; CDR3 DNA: TGTGCCAGCAGCTTGGACAGGACAGATACGCAGTATTTT; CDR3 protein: CASSLDRTDTQYF
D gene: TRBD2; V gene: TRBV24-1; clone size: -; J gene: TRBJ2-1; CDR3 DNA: TGTGCCACCAGTGATGCGGGACTAGCGGGGGGCACTAATGAGCAGTTCTTC; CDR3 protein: CATSDAGLAGGTNEQFF
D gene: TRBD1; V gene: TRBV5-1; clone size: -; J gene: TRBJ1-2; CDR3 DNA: TGCGCCAGCAGCCAGAGACAGGGGTCCAACTATGGCTACACCTTC; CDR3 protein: CASSQRQGSNYGYTF
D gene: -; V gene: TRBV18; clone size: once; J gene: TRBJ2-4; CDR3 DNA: TGTGCCAGCTCACCGCGGACAGACGGGGACATTCAGTACTTC; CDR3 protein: CASSPRTDGDIQYF
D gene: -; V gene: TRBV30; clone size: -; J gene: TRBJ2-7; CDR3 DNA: TGTGCCTGCCCGGGGGGCCCCCCGGACTACGAGCAGTACTTC; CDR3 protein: CACPGGPPDYEQYF
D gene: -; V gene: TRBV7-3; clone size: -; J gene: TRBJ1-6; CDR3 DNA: TGTGCCAGCAGCCAATCATCGGGGAATTCACCCCTCCACTTT; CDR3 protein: CASSQSSGNSPLHF
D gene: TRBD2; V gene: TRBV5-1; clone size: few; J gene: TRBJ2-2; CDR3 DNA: TGCGCCAGCCGGGAGGGCGCCACCGGGGAGCTGTTTTTT; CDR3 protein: CASREGATGELFF
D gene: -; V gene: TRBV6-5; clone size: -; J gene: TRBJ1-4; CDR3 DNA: TGTGCCAGCAGCCCCCAGGTCGGGGGGGAAAAACTGTTTTTT; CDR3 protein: CASSPQVGGEKLFF
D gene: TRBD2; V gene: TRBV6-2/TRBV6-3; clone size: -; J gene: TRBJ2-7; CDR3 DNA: TGTGCCAGCAGTTACGGGTGGGGACTAGCGGGAATCTACGAGCAGTACTTC; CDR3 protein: CASSYGWGLAGIYEQYF
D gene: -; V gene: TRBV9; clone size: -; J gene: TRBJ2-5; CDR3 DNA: TGTGCCAGCAGCGTGACGGGATCCCAAGAGACCCAGTACTTC; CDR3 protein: CASSVTGSQETQYF
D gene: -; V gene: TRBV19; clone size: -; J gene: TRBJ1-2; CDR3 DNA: TGTGCCAGTACCGCGCCTCAGGGATGGGCAGCTAACTATGGCTACACCTTC; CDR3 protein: CASTAPQGWAANYGYTF
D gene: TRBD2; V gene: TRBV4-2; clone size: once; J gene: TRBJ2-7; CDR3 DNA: TGTGCCAGCAGCCAAGAAGGGCTAGCGGGAGCCGAGCAGTACTTC; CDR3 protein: CASSQEGLAGAEQYF
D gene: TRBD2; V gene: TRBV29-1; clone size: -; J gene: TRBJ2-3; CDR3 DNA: TGCAGCGTTGAAAAGGGCCTAGCGGGGGGTCGCACAGATACGCAGTATTTT; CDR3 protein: CSVEKGLAGGRTDTQYF
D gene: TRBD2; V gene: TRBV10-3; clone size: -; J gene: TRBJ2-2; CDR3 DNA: TGTGCCACGGGGGGGTCCGGGGAGCTGTTTTTT; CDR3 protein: CATGGSGELFF
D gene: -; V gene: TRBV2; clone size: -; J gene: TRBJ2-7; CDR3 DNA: TGTGCCAGCAGACCCCGTTTGGCCTCCTACGAGCAGTACTTC; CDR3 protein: CASRPRLASYEQYF
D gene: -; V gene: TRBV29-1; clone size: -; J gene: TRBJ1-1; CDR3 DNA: TGCAGCGTCCTCGGTACGGTCGGCACTGAAGCTTTCTTT; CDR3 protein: CSVLGTVGTEAFF
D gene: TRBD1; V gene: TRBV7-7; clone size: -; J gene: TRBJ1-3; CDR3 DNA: TGTGCTAGCAGCCCCTCGGCCGGACAGGGAGGCACCATATATTTT; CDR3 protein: CASSPSAGQGGTIYF
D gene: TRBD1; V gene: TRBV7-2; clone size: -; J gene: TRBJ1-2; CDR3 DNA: TGTGCCAGCAGCCCGGGACAGGGGTTGGGGGGCTACACCTTC; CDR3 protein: CASSPGQGLGGYTF
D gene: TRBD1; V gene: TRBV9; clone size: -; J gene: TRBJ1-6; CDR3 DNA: TGTGCCAGCAGCGTAGGGGGACAGGGTAATAATTCACCCCTCCACTTT; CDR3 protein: CASSVGGQGNNSPLHF
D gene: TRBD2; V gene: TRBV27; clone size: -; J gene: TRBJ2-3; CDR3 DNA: TGTGCCAGCAGGGGGAGGGCCTTTGGAGATACGCAGTATTTT; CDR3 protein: CASRGRAFGDTQYF
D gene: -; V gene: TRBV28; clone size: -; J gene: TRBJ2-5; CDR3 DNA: TGTGCCAGCAGTTTACAGGGGACGGAGACCCAGTACTTC; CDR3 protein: CASSLQGTETQYF
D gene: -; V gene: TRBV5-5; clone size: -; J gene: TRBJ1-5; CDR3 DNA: TGTGCCAGCAGCTTTCGGGGGAATCAGCCCCAGCATTTT; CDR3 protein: CASSFRGNQPQHF